This T cell receptor beta chain is from a study of blood T cell repertoires in COVID-19. About the study: Sites in the United States, Italy and Spain provided acute and convalescent COVID-19 samples. Sample material is recorded as cDNA or gDNA derived from T cells, B-cell-depleted T cells, or PBMCs.

In the source study's methods: Estimates of nucleated cell counts were drawn from the amplification of reference gene primers. Sequencing used immunoSEQ multiplex PCR; TCRdb keeps in-frame clones, though not all of them. V, J and clone size are taken as reported in that table, and D and trimming were inferred from the DNA itself. The profile shows 280,000 or so clones, about 91% of them singletons. This CDR3 has 14 residues. Germline lookup yields CDR1 MDHEN and CDR2 SYDVKM. Trimming removed 10 bases from V and 4 bases from J; junction bases left unmatched: 8. This clonotype was sampled from a woman aged 25 to 45 who had recovered from COVID-19. The genes are TRBV28 and TRBJ2-3; 10 nucleotides agree with TRBD1. The sample comprised peripheral blood. CDR3 sequence reads: CAIGTGDSADTQYF. The DNA for the CDR3 is TGTGCCATCGGGACAGGGGATTCAGCAGATACGCAGTATTTT.